The 15 T cell receptor beta chains presented below share a single source sample, sequenced in a study of T cells in Graves' hyperthyroidism and ophthalmopathy. Amplification targeted TCR beta CDR3 regions from RNA transcripts. The primer set for the first-round RT-PCR of the TCR CDR3 was HTBI. TCRdb re-called the multiplex PCR reads through MiXCR, storing one row per CDR3 protein. In the table there are hundreds of thousands of distinct CDR3 sequences, roughly 15% of which are singletons. The sequenced material came from blood. Receptors were obtained from a middle-aged woman with Graves' ophthalmopathy.

This clonotype was found many times. The CDR3 loop reads CSAPARANQPQHF. The DNA for the CDR3 is TGCAGTGCTCCCGCCAGGGCCAATCAGCCCCAGCATTTT. The chain joins TRBV20-1 to TRBJ1-5; maybe TRBD1 (5 bases). The CDR3 covers 13 residues. The germline V gene has CDR1 DFQATT and CDR2 SNEGSKA (reference sequence). Trimming cost V 5 bases and J 3 bases, with 11 bases left between them.

With respect to this clonotype: Since a much larger clone is just one base distant, this may be a read error. V gene TRBV6-1 combines with J gene TRBJ2-7; TRBD1 is a possible D gene (5 bases). This CDR3 is 14 amino acids long. Germline lookup yields CDR1 MNHNS and CDR2 SASEGT. V gave up 6 bases and J gave up 3 bases, with 15 bases separating them. For the CDR3, the DNA is TGTGCCAGCAGAAGGGGAATAGCCGTCTACGAGCAGTACTTC. Translated, it gives CASRRGIAVYEQYF.

This clonotype occurred many times. In DNA form, the CDR3 reads TGTGCCAGCGGGACTAGCGGGAGGGACGAGCAGTACTTC. Encoded protein: CASGTSGRDEQYF. The chain joins TRBV19 to TRBJ2-7, with 16 bases aligning to TRBD2. The CDR3 loop spans 13 amino acids. V shed 9 bases, J shed 5 bases, and the junction held 1 base outside the gene matches. Germline CDR1 and CDR2: LNHDA and SQIVND (reference sequence).

This clonotype was recorded many times. This chain links TRBV28 with TRBJ2-7; D is uncertain. Germline V gene lookup returns CDR1 MDHEN and CDR2 SYDVKM. V was shortened by 3 bases and J by 3 bases, with 15 bases between the two germline ends. The CDR3 is made up of 15 amino acids. DNA for the CDR3: TGTGCCAGCAGTTTTGGTCCCAACCGGCGCTACGAGCAGTACTTC. Protein: CASSFGPNRRYEQYF.

This clonotype has ten or more counts. CDR3 sequence (DNA): TGTGCCAGCAGCTTAGCAGGACTAGCGGGAACCTACGAGCAGTACTTC. It yields the protein CASSLAGLAGTYEQYF. The chain is built from TRBV7-2 and TRBJ2-7; TRBD2 matches 12 bases. This CDR3 is built from 16 residues. After removal of 0 bases from V and 2 bases from J, the junction contained 2 bases not matched to a gene. Germline CDR1 SGHTA, CDR2 FQGNSA.

This clonotype has a count of ten or more. This rearrangement joins TRBV12-3 or TRBV12-4 to TRBJ1-1; perhaps TRBD1 as D (5 bases). The V end lost 3 bases, the J end lost 1 base, and 9 bases lay between the germline ends. There are 14 residues in the CDR3. CDR3 in DNA: TGTGCCAGCAGTTTCGGGGCAGGGAACACTGAAGCTTTCTTT. The encoded protein is CASSFGAGNTEAFF.

This clonotype appeared many times. The chain employs TRBV5-1 and TRBJ2-2; TRBD2 might be the D (5 bases). V lost 2 bases, J lost 4 bases, and 15 bases lay in between. Germline CDR1 reads SGHRS; CDR2 reads YFSETQ. The CDR3 sequence is 16 residues long. CDR3 protein: CASSFVPADGTGELFF. For the CDR3, the DNA is TGCGCCAGCAGCTTCGTTCCAGCGGACGGCACCGGGGAGCTGTTTTTT.

This clonotype was seen repeatedly, ten times or more. V and J are TRBV18 and TRBJ2-4; the D gene is possibly TRBD2 (6 bases). The CDR3 totals 16 residues. From germline, CDR1 is KGHSH and CDR2 LQKENI. V lost 0 bases to trimming and J lost 4 bases, with 13 bases between them. CDR3 amino acids: CASSPPQVAVKNIQYF. The CDR3 DNA reads TGTGCCAGCTCACCACCGCAGGTAGCGGTAAAAAACATTCAGTACTTC.

The chain carries TRBV20-1 and TRBJ1-2, with 9 nucleotides matching TRBD1. There are 14 residues in the CDR3. V lost 0 bases to trimming and J lost 4 bases; unmatched junction nucleotides: 3. Germline CDR1 DFQATT, CDR2 SNEGSKA (reference sequence). CDR3 nucleotides: TGCAGTGCTAGAGACGTACAGGGGGCCTATGGCTACACCTTC. Amino acids: CSARDVQGAYGYTF.

This clonotype was seen repeatedly, ten times or more. The chain carries TRBV6-5 and TRBJ1-2, with a tentative D call TRBD1 (5 bases). Germline lookup yields CDR1 MNHEY and CDR2 SVGAGI. The CDR3 consists of 13 residues. The V gene lost 8 bases and the J gene lost 5 bases, with 15 bases spanning the gap. DNA of the CDR3: TGTGCCAGCGGACCAACTACAGGATATGGCTACACCTTC. Translation: CASGPTTGYGYTF.

This clonotype was recorded at least ten times. The genes are TRBV12-3 or TRBV12-4 and TRBJ2-2; 11 bases line up with TRBD2. The V and J ends lost 2 bases and 5 bases, in that order; junction bases with no gene match: 1. The CDR3 runs to 15 residues. CDR3: CASSLSSGRTGELFF. CDR3 nucleotide sequence: TGTGCCAGCAGTTTATCTAGCGGGAGGACCGGGGAGCTGTTTTTT.

As to this clonotype: An end of the junction does not agree with germline; a read error may underlie this. The V gene is TRBV19, the J gene TRBJ2-2, with a weak D call TRBD2 (6 bases). The CDR3 spans 12 residues. CDR1 and CDR2 from the germline V gene are LNHDA and SQIVND (reference sequence). The CDR3 sequence is CASNAGFGGLFF. The CDR3 DNA sequence: TGTGCCAGTAATGCAGGGTTCGGGGGGCTGTTTTTT.

This clonotype was detected many times. This rearrangement joins TRBV6-2 or TRBV6-3 to TRBJ2-7, with 8 bases lining up with TRBD2. The CDR3 contains 20 residues. Germline loops: CDR1 MNHEY, CDR2 SVGEGT. The junction had 25 bases not matched to a gene; V was cut back by 3 bases and J by 6 bases. The CDR3 spells CASSYGPDVNEREPLSEQYF. In DNA, the CDR3 is TGTGCCAGCAGTTATGGGCCGGACGTGAACGAGCGGGAGCCCCTCTCCGAGCAGTACTTC.

This clonotype was picked up many times. This sequence joins TRBV6-2 or TRBV6-3 and TRBJ2-7, with D perhaps matching TRBD2 (6 bases). The CDR3 is 16 amino acids. V gave up 0 bases and J gave up 4 bases, with 16 bases separating them. The germline V gene encodes CDR1 MNHEY and CDR2 SVGEGT. The CDR3 nucleotides are TGTGCCAGCAGTTACTCGAATGGCGGGGTCCCGTACGAGCAGTACTTC. This gives the protein CASSYSNGGVPYEQYF.

In this sample, this clonotype turned up many times. The chain carries TRBV5-1 and TRBJ2-2; D might be TRBD1 (6 bases). Germline lookup yields CDR1 SGHRS and CDR2 YFSETQ. The V gene lost 4 bases and the J gene lost 8 bases, with 18 bases spanning the gap. CDR3 length: 15 amino acids. CDR3 protein: CASSIGTRTTGELFF. CDR3 bases: TGCGCCAGCAGCATCGGGACAAGGACGACGGGGGAGCTGTTTTTT.